The 12 T cell receptor beta chains below all came from one sample that was sequenced in a study of PD-1 blockade in classical Hodgkin lymphoma. Here immunoSEQ multiplex PCR was the method, and the copy in TCRdb shows in-frame clones only, minus some. The sample records some 49,000 clones, roughly 88% being singletons. The time point here: newly diagnosed, previously untreated cHL patient sample. The sequenced sample was peripheral blood mononuclear cells (PBMCs). Receptors originate from a human donor with classical Hodgkin lymphoma.

This clone has just one count. The sample contains more than one DNA sequence encoding this CDR3. The genes are TRBV5-1 and TRBJ1-3; maybe TRBD1 (5 bases). CDR1 is SGHRS and CDR2 is YFSETQ in the germline V gene. Between the trimmed V and J ends, which lost 3 bases and 3 bases, there was a span of 10 bases. The CDR3 is 14 residues long. The CDR3 DNA reads as TGCGCCAGCAGCTCCGGGACGGGTGGAAACACCATATATTTT. Its translation is CASSSGTGGNTIYF. The entire variable domain, with the rest obtained from reference TRBV5-1 and TRBJ1-3, is as follows: KAGVTQTPRYLIKTRGQQVTLSCSPISGHRSVSWYQQTPGQGLQFLFEYFSETQRNKGNFPGRFSGRQFSNSRSEMNVSTLELGDSALYLCASSSGTGGNTIYFGEGSWLTVV.

This chain uses TRBV2 with TRBJ1-4; possible D gene TRBD1, 6 bases. Germline CDR1 SNHLY, CDR2 FYNNEI. The V and J ends lost 4 bases and 8 bases respectively, with 17 bases between them. The CDR3 loop spans 15 amino acids. The CDR3 region has the DNA TGTGCCAGCAGTGTGGGGCCCAGGGGAAGGGAAAAACTGTTTTTT. Protein: CASSVGPRGREKLFF.

This clone was seen a single time. For the CDR3, the DNA is TGTGCCAGCAGCTTAGGGGACTTCTCCTACGAGCAGTACTTC. Translated: CASSLGDFSYEQYF. V gene TRBV7-2 combines with J gene TRBJ2-7, with D perhaps TRBD2 (6 bases). The CDR3 has 14 residues. The germline gives CDR1 SGHTA, CDR2 FQGNSA. Trimming cost V 1 base and J 0 bases, with 7 bases left between them.

The chain uses TRBV2 and TRBJ2-3; 8 nucleotides line up with TRBD2. The CDR3 is made up of 15 amino acids. Germline CDR1 is SNHLY and CDR2 is FYNNEI. Germline trimming cut 3 bases from V and 0 bases from J; bases unmatched to any gene: 2. The CDR3 region is CASSDTGGSTDTQYF. Here the CDR3 DNA reads TGTGCCAGCAGTGACACGGGAGGGAGCACAGATACGCAGTATTTT.

This chain links TRBV7-2 with TRBJ2-7, with 9 bases lining up with TRBD2. Germline V lookup: CDR1 SGHTA, CDR2 FQGNSA. Trimming cost V 5 bases and J 0 bases; bases outside gene matches: 8. The CDR3 extends over 16 amino acids. The CDR3 sequence is CASSLRLAASSYEQYV. The DNA for the CDR3 is TGTGCCAGCAGCCTCCGACTAGCGGCGAGCTCCTACGAGCAGTACGTC.

The CDR3 nucleotides are TGTGCCAGCAGTCCCGCGATCAGGGGAGGGCAGTTCTTC. It codes for CASSPAIRGGQFF. The rearrangement links TRBV28 to TRBJ2-1; D assignment may be TRBD1 or TRBD2 (6 bases each). The germline V gene encodes CDR1 MDHEN and CDR2 SYDVKM. Trimming removed 5 bases from V and 12 bases from J, with 17 bases in between. The CDR3 length is 13 residues.

V usage is TRBV6-5 and J usage is TRBJ2-1; 12 bases are shared with TRBD2. Trimming removed 5 bases from V and 8 bases from J; junction bases left unmatched: 7. The CDR3 runs 15 residues. Germline V gene data show CDR1 as MNHEY and CDR2 as SVGAGI. The CDR3 here is CASSQLAGGLDEQFF. DNA for the CDR3: TGTGCCAGCAGTCAACTAGCGGGAGGACTCGATGAGCAGTTCTTC.

The chain couples TRBV27 to TRBJ2-7, with 7 bases identical to TRBD1. CDR3 length: 17 residues. The V gene's germline CDR1 is MNHEY and CDR2 SMNVEV (reference sequence). V lost 5 bases, J lost 3 bases, and 16 bases stayed unmatched. In nucleotides, the CDR3 is TGTGCCAGCAGTCCGAGAGTCCGGACAGGTTTCTTCTACGAGCAGTACGTC. Translating gives CASSPRVRTGFFYEQYV.

The rearrangement joins TRBV12-1 to TRBJ1-1. TRBV12-1 is a pseudogene locus. The CDR3 is 13 amino acids. For the CDR3, the DNA is TGTGCCAGCAGCTTTATGATGAGCACTGAAGCTTTCTTT. As protein: CASSFMMSTEAFF.

This chain connects TRBV25-1 to TRBJ2-1; 7 bases map to TRBD1. Unmatched junction bases numbered 2, after V lost 2 bases and J lost 4 bases. CDR3 size: 14 residues. CDR1 and CDR2 from the germline V gene are MGHDK and SYGVNS. The chain's CDR3 is CASSERGQYNEQFF. DNA of the CDR3: TGTGCCAGCAGTGAAAGGGGACAGTACAATGAGCAGTTCTTC.

V gene TRBV5-1 combines with J gene TRBJ2-2, with 7 bases matching TRBD2. The CDR3 runs 16 residues. Trimming cost V 4 bases and J 2 bases; bases outside gene matches: 8. Germline V lookup: CDR1 SGHRS, CDR2 YFSETQ. The CDR3 DNA reads as TGCGCCAGCAGCACCGGGCTAGCGGTAAACACCGGGGAGCTGTTTTTT. Encoded protein: CASSTGLAVNTGELFF.

The rearrangement joins TRBV18 to TRBJ2-3; D possibly corresponds to TRBD1 (6 bases). The CDR3 covers 14 residues. Germline CDR1 is KGHSH and CDR2 is LQKENI. Trimming shortened V by 3 bases and J by 0 bases, and 7 bases separated the two germline ends. The CDR3 bases are TGTGCCAGCTCACCGGGGGCCAGCACAGATACGCAGTATTTT. This sequence encodes CASSPGASTDTQYF.